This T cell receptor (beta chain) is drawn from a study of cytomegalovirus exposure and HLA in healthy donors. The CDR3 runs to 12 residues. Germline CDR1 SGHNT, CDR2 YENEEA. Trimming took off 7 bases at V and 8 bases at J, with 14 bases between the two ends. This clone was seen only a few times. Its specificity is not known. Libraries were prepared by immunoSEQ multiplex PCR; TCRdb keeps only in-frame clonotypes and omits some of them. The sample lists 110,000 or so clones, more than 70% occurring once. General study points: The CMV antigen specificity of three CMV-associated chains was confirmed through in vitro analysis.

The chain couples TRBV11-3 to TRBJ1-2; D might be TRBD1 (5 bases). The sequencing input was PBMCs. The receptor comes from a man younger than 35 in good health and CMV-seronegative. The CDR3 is CASTSGLAGYTF. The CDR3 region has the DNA TGTGCCAGCACCTCAGGGTTGGCGGGCTACACCTTC.